Following are 30 T cell receptor beta chains from one sample sequenced in a study of blood T cell repertoires in COVID-19. The method was immunoSEQ multiplex PCR; TCRdb's version includes in-frame clones alone and lacks a portion of them. The sample carries 200,000 or so clones, approximately 86% recorded once. The source material was peripheral blood. These receptors came from a man in his sixties with acute or convalescent COVID-19.

J is TRBJ2-1 and V is TRBV4-1; the D gene is possibly TRBD2 (5 bases). The CDR3 covers 16 residues. Trimming removed 0 bases at V and 2 bases at J, with 11 bases between. Germline lookup yields CDR1 MGHRA and CDR2 YSYEKL. This CDR3 reads CASSQDTGVTYNEQFF. Here the CDR3 DNA reads TGCGCCAGCAGCCAAGATACCGGGGTAACCTACAATGAGCAGTTCTTC.

The chain carries TRBV2 and TRBJ2-2; 8 bases fit TRBD2. The CDR3 has 17 residues. The V and J ends lost 6 bases and 0 bases, in that order; junction bases with no gene match: 9. Germline-derived CDR1 and CDR2 are SNHLY and FYNNEI. For the CDR3, the DNA is TGTGCCAGCAGCCTACGAAGCGGGGGCACGAACACCGGGGAGCTGTTTTTT. Translating it yields CASSLRSGGTNTGELFF.

This chain links TRBV6-5 with TRBJ2-3; the D gene is possibly TRBD2 (7 bases). This CDR3 is built from 14 residues. The V end lost 11 bases, the J end lost 2 bases, and 17 bases lay between the germline ends. Per germline, CDR1 MNHEY and CDR2 SVGAGI. Here the CDR3 DNA reads TGTGCCGGGGGTCGGGGGGCGTACACAGATACGCAGTATTTT. Its translation is CAGGRGAYTDTQYF.

The chain employs TRBV9 and TRBJ1-3; D is perhaps TRBD1 (5 bases). The CDR3 length is 16 residues. Per the germline V gene, CDR1 is SGDLS and CDR2 is YYNGEE. Trimming took 4 bases from V and 3 from J, leaving 17 bases between them. CDR3 bases: TGTGCCAGCAGCCCCCGCGGGACCCAATTTGGAAACACCATATATTTT. It codes for CASSPRGTQFGNTIYF.

The V and J genes are TRBV19 and TRBJ1-1, with 7 bases matching TRBD1. Germline CDR1 is LNHDA and CDR2 is SQIVND (reference sequence). The CDR3 spans 16 residues. Losses at the gene ends were 5 bases for V and 3 bases for J; bases not matched to a gene: 12. CDR3: CASSLRTGAGDTEAFF. The CDR3 region has the DNA TGTGCCAGTAGTCTAAGGACAGGTGCAGGGGACACTGAAGCTTTCTTT.

The V call is TRBV12-3 or TRBV12-4, the J call TRBJ2-7; 12 bases map to TRBD2. The CDR3 is made up of 13 amino acids. V trimming: 6 bases; J trimming: 10 bases; junction bases outside the gene matches: 7. This CDR3 is CASSQTSGGTQYF. As DNA, the CDR3 is TGTGCCAGCAGCCAAACTAGCGGGGGGACTCAGTACTTC.

This clone was seen once. The V call is TRBV5-6, the J call TRBJ2-3, with 7 positions matching TRBD2. Germline assignment: CDR1 SGHDT and CDR2 YYEEEE. The trim removed 1 base at V and 4 bases at J, leaving 9 bases unmatched. The CDR3 extends over 16 amino acids. The CDR3 sequence: CASSLLDAAGADTQYF. Here the CDR3 DNA reads TGTGCCAGCAGCTTGTTGGATGCCGCGGGGGCAGATACGCAGTATTTT.

The gene calls are TRBV9 and TRBJ1-2, with 7 bases that match TRBD1. Germline CDR1 reads SGDLS; CDR2 reads YYNGEE. With V trimmed by 4 bases and J by 2 bases, 8 bases remained unmatched. CDR3 length: 15 amino acids. The CDR3 loop reads CASSFRQGQNYGYTF. CDR3 DNA sequence: TGTGCCAGCAGCTTCCGACAGGGCCAGAACTATGGCTACACCTTC.

The chain joins TRBV5-6 to TRBJ2-2; the D gene is possibly TRBD2 (5 bases). The CDR3 covers 16 residues. CDR1 and CDR2 from the germline V gene are SGHDT and YYEEEE. Trimming took 4 bases from V and 4 from J, leaving 17 bases between them. CDR3 in amino acids: CASSPPLATGTGELFF. The CDR3 DNA is TGTGCCAGCAGCCCCCCCCTAGCTACGGGCACCGGGGAGCTGTTTTTT. Together with reference TRBV5-6 and TRBJ2-2, the CDR3 gives the full variable domain: DAGVTQSPTHLIKTRGQQVTLRCSPKSGHDTVSWYQQALGQGPQFIFQYYEEEERQRGNFPDRFSGHQFPNYSSELNVNALLLGDSALYLCASSPPLATGTGELFFGEGSRLTVL.

The CDR3: CASSQDPQGYSGNTIYF. The DNA for the CDR3 is TGTGCCAGCAGCCAAGACCCCCAGGGCTACTCTGGAAACACCATATATTTT. V and J are TRBV14 and TRBJ1-3; tentative D call: TRBD1 (5 bases). V was cut by 0 bases and J by 0 bases, with 12 bases left in between. CDR3 length equals 17 residues. Germline values: CDR1 SGHDN, CDR2 FVKESK.

The V and J genes are TRBV7-2 and TRBJ2-7; 9 bases agree with TRBD2. The CDR3 covers 15 residues. J lost 3 bases, V lost 1 base, and 4 bases had no gene match. CDR1 and CDR2 (germline): SGHTA, FQGNSA. The CDR3 bases are TGTGCCAGCAGCTTAGTAGCTAGCGGGGACTACGAGCAGTACTTC. This codes for CASSLVASGDYEQYF.

This chain connects TRBV28 to TRBJ1-5; D call uncertain. The CDR3 is 15 amino acids. Germline lookup yields CDR1 MDHEN and CDR2 SYDVKM. The V gene lost 4 bases and the J gene lost 4 bases, with 14 bases spanning the gap. The DNA for the CDR3 is TGTGCCAGCAGTTCCCCCGTGTCCCTAAATCAGCCCCAGCATTTT. The encoded protein is CASSSPVSLNQPQHF.

This clone was seen just once. The chain uses TRBV5-8 and TRBJ2-7; 15 bases match TRBD2. Per the germline V gene, CDR1 is SGHTS and CDR2 is YDEGEE. The V and J ends lost 4 bases and 5 bases, in that order; junction bases with no gene match: 13. The CDR3 sequence is 18 residues long. CDR3 sequence: CASSPGLAGGRYLNEQYF. CDR3 coding DNA: TGTGCCAGCAGCCCTGGACTAGCGGGGGGGCGGTATCTAAACGAGCAGTACTTC.

On this clone: Compared with germline, one end of the junction differs, possibly owing to a read error. This chain links TRBV5-6 with TRBJ2-7; 9 bases are shared with TRBD2. The V gene's germline CDR1 is SGHDT and CDR2 YYEEEE. The CDR3 consists of 14 residues. The chain's CDR3 is CASSEDYGGGEGDF. The CDR3 nucleotides read TGTGCCAGCAGCGAGGACTACGGCGGGGGGGAAGGGGACTTC.

This clone was seen more than once but under ten times. The V and J genes are TRBV19 and TRBJ1-2; the match to TRBD1 covers 7 bases. Germline trimming cut 4 bases from V and 0 bases from J; bases unmatched to any gene: 2. Germline V gene lookup returns CDR1 LNHDA and CDR2 SQIVND (reference sequence). This CDR3 is 14 amino acids long. CDR3 bases: TGTGCCAGTAGTACACAGGGGACTAACTATGGCTACACCTTC. Protein sequence: CASSTQGTNYGYTF.

The J gene is TRBJ1-1, the V gene TRBV5-1; D might be TRBD1 (5 bases). The CDR3 runs to 13 residues. Germline V gene data show CDR1 as SGHRS and CDR2 as YFSETQ. V shed 8 bases and J shed 2 bases, with 13 bases lying between them. The CDR3, as DNA: TGCGCCAGGAGCCGGGGGGTAAACACTGAAGCTTTCTTT. Translation gives CARSRGVNTEAFF.

The chain links TRBV9 to TRBJ2-5; the match to TRBD2 covers 13 bases. Germline V gene data show CDR1 as SGDLS and CDR2 as YYNGEE. V was clipped by 3 bases and J by 5 bases; unmatched bases: 10. The length of the CDR3 is 17 residues. The CDR3 DNA reads TGTGCCAGCAGCGCGACTAGCGGGGGGCCCCCGGGGGAGACCCAGTACTTC. Translated, it gives CASSATSGGPPGETQYF.

The rearrangement uses TRBV21-1 and TRBJ1-6; the D call of TRBD1 is as the table states it, not checked on the DNA. TRBV21-1 is marked as a pseudogene. The CDR3 runs 21 residues. In DNA form, the CDR3 reads TGTGCCAGCAGAATCCAGCCCCAATGGACAGCCAAGTCGGGGCTTAATTCACCCCTCCACTTT. It specifies CASRIQPQWTAKSGLNSPLHF.

The V call is TRBV7-9, the J call TRBJ1-1; D not resolved. The CDR3 loop spans 16 amino acids. V lost 4 bases, J lost 0 bases, and 15 bases lay in between. CDR1 is SEHNR, CDR2 FQNEAQ, per germline (reference sequence). For the CDR3, the DNA is TGTGCCAGCAGCTCCCGTAGCGGTCACATGAACACTGAAGCTTTCTTT. Its protein is CASSSRSGHMNTEAFF.

The DNA of the CDR3 is TGTGCCAGCAGCCGTAGTCCGGGGGAGACCCAGTACTTC. Amino acids: CASSRSPGETQYF. V usage is TRBV11-3 and J usage is TRBJ2-5, with D possibly TRBD2 on 5 matching bases. The germline V gene encodes CDR1 SGHNT and CDR2 YENEEA. The CDR3 covers 13 residues. Trimming pared 5 bases from V and 5 bases from J, leaving 12 bases between.

This clone occurred many times. V usage is TRBV2 and J usage is TRBJ2-7; weak D call: TRBD2 (6 bases). The germline V gene has CDR1 SNHLY and CDR2 FYNNEI. Trimming took off 7 bases at V and 4 bases at J, with 17 bases between the two ends. There are 14 residues in the CDR3. CDR3 sequence: CASKLGLGRYEQYF. The CDR3 DNA reads TGTGCCAGCAAGCTGGGACTGGGAAGATACGAGCAGTACTTC.

The chain carries TRBV3-1 (or the pseudogene TRBV3-2) and TRBJ1-2, with D possibly being TRBD1 (6 bases). Trimming pared 4 bases from V and 3 bases from J, leaving 15 bases between. The germline V gene has CDR1 LGHDT and CDR2 YNNKEL (reference sequence). The CDR3 is 15 amino acids. CDR3 sequence (DNA): TGTGCCAGCAGCCCTTGGACAGCCGACCACTATGGCTACACCTTC. Residues: CASSPWTADHYGYTF.

The V and J genes are TRBV12-3 or TRBV12-4 and TRBJ1-1; 7 bases line up with TRBD1. The CDR3 covers 13 residues. Trimming at V came to 6 bases and at J to 5 bases, leaving 6 bases not matched to a gene. CDR3 loop: CASRSQGGTEAFF. DNA of the CDR3: TGTGCCAGCAGAAGCCAGGGGGGTACTGAAGCTTTCTTT.

The V gene is TRBV3-1 (or the pseudogene TRBV3-2), the J gene TRBJ2-3; 8 nucleotides line up with TRBD2. Unmatched junction bases numbered 10, after V lost 7 bases and J lost 4 bases. The germline CDR1 and CDR2 sequences are LGHDT and YNNKEL (reference sequence). This CDR3 has 15 residues. The CDR3 DNA sequence: TGTGCCAGCACCCCGGGGGGGGGATCGGCAGATACGCAGTATTTT. Translated, it gives CASTPGGGSADTQYF.

V is TRBV7-8 and J is TRBJ2-5; 12 nucleotides match TRBD1. The V gene end was trimmed by 3 bases and the J gene end by 5 bases; junction bases not matched to a gene: 10. The CDR3 length is 17 residues. Germline CDR1 SGHVS, CDR2 FQNEAQ. CDR3 nucleotide sequence: TGTGCCAGCAGCTTGGGACAGGGGGCGCGCTATTACGAGACCCAGTACTTC. Protein sequence: CASSLGQGARYYETQYF.

J is TRBJ1-1 and V is TRBV28; 10 nucleotides line up with TRBD1. In germline, CDR1 is MDHEN, CDR2 SYDVKM. CDR3 length equals 15 residues. Trimming removed 6 bases from V and 4 bases from J; junction bases left unmatched: 8. The CDR3 sequence is CASSLGTGAFTEAFF. The CDR3 bases are TGTGCCAGCAGCCTCGGGACAGGGGCATTCACTGAAGCTTTCTTT.

The chain recombines TRBV3-1 (or the pseudogene TRBV3-2) with TRBJ2-7; TRBD2 might be the D (6 bases). The CDR3 is made up of 14 amino acids. Germline assignment: CDR1 LGHDT and CDR2 YNNKEL (reference sequence). Trimming left V 5 bases short and J 0 bases short, with 11 bases between. The CDR3 region has the DNA TGTGCCAGCAGCTTAGCGGACGACTCCTACGAGCAGTACTTC. This codes for CASSLADDSYEQYF.

The chain is built from TRBV7-2 and TRBJ2-5, with 9 nucleotides matching TRBD1. CDR1 is SGHTA and CDR2 is FQGNSA in the germline V gene. The trim removed 5 bases at V and 2 bases at J, leaving 6 bases unmatched. This CDR3 has 15 amino acids. The CDR3 coding sequence is TGTGCCAGCAGCCCGGGGACAGGGTTACAAGAGACCCAGTACTTC. It specifies CASSPGTGLQETQYF.

This chain connects TRBV3-1 (or the pseudogene TRBV3-2) to TRBJ2-7; maybe TRBD1 (5 bases). This CDR3 region has 16 residues. V was pared by 0 bases and J by 5 bases, with 17 bases between. Germline assignment: CDR1 LGHDT and CDR2 YNNKEL (reference sequence). The CDR3 sequence is CASSQDLGVGRDEQYF. CDR3 nucleotides: TGTGCCAGCAGCCAAGATCTAGGGGTGGGGCGCGACGAGCAGTACTTC.

The rearrangement joins TRBV27 to TRBJ2-7, with D possibly TRBD1 on 6 matching bases. The germline V gene encodes CDR1 MNHEY and CDR2 SMNVEV (reference sequence). The CDR3 has 15 residues. The V gene lost 2 bases and the J gene lost 4 bases, with 15 bases spanning the gap. CDR3 residues: CASSLEGVRGYEQYF. The CDR3 DNA follows: TGTGCCAGCAGTTTAGAAGGGGTCAGGGGTTACGAGCAGTACTTC.